These 30 T cell receptor beta chains came from one sample sequenced in a study of PD-1 blockade in classical Hodgkin lymphoma. Time point here: newly diagnosed, previously untreated cHL patient sample. Investigators isolated CD4+ T cells from thawed PBMCs through magnetic negative selection. Data came from immunoSEQ multiplex PCR; TCRdb stores just in-frame clones and leaves some out. The profile shows approximately 21,000 clones, roughly nine tenths of them singletons. The sequenced material came from CD4+ T cells from blood. These receptors were obtained from a human donor with classical Hodgkin lymphoma.

The chain couples TRBV7-8 to TRBJ1-1; unclear D gene. Germline V gives CDR1 SGHVS, CDR2 FQNEAQ. The V gene lost 3 bases and the J gene lost 0 bases, with 5 bases spanning the gap. CDR3 length: 13 residues. The CDR3 is CASSFDLNTEAFF. The CDR3 DNA reads TGTGCCAGCAGCTTCGACCTGAACACTGAAGCTTTCTTT.

This chain links TRBV4-1 with TRBJ1-2; D is unresolved. Trimming left V 5 bases short and J 3 bases short, with 13 bases between. In germline, CDR1 is MGHRA, CDR2 YSYEKL. The CDR3 spans 14 residues. The CDR3 spells CASSYNYIDYGYTF. The CDR3 DNA reads TGCGCCAGCAGCTACAACTATATAGACTATGGCTACACCTTC.

This chain connects TRBV27 to TRBJ2-5, with 7 bases matching TRBD2. The CDR3 totals 14 residues. Trimming at V came to 2 bases and at J to 4 bases, leaving 4 bases not matched to a gene. Germline CDR1 and CDR2: MNHEY and SMNVEV (reference sequence). The CDR3 nucleotides read TGTGCCAGCAGTTTAGCGGGAGTCCCAGAGACCCAGTACTTC. Translation gives CASSLAGVPETQYF.

The V and J genes are TRBV10-3 and TRBJ1-2; D unresolved. Germline CDR1 is ENHRY and CDR2 is SYGVKD. This CDR3 is built from 14 residues. The germline V and J ends were trimmed by 4 bases and 1 base, with 10 bases remaining between them. The CDR3 is CAISVSGVNYGYTF. For the CDR3, the DNA is TGTGCCATCAGTGTGTCAGGCGTTAACTATGGCTACACCTTC.

CDR3 in DNA: TGTGCCAGCAGCCGACGTAGGGCTGAGCAGTTCTTC. This codes for CASSRRRAEQFF. This chain links TRBV7-2 with TRBJ2-1; D is undetermined. Germline loops: CDR1 SGHTA, CDR2 FQGNSA. Trimming left V 5 bases short and J 9 bases short, with 11 bases between. The CDR3 covers 12 residues.

This chain connects TRBV5-1 to TRBJ1-1, with D unclear. Trimming pared 2 bases from V and 0 bases from J, leaving 8 bases between. Germline V gives CDR1 SGHRS, CDR2 YFSETQ. The length of the CDR3 is 14 residues. This chain's CDR3 is CASSLEQLNTEAFF. CDR3 nucleotide sequence: TGCGCCAGCAGCTTAGAGCAGCTGAACACTGAAGCTTTCTTT.

The chain joins TRBV5-5 to TRBJ1-2; D unresolved. Germline V lookup: CDR1 SGHKS, CDR2 YYEKEE (reference sequence). V lost 1 base, J lost 0 bases, and 7 bases lay in between. The CDR3 has 14 amino acids. Here the CDR3 reads CASSLLSSNYGYTF. As DNA, the CDR3 is TGTGCCAGCAGCTTGCTAAGTTCTAACTATGGCTACACCTTC.

The chain uses TRBV19 and TRBJ1-2; 7 bases fit TRBD1. V lost 1 base, J lost 8 bases, and 10 bases stayed unmatched. Germline V gene sequence: CDR1 LNHDA, CDR2 SQIVND (reference sequence). The CDR3 consists of 15 residues. This CDR3 reads CASSIGGTDRGGYTF. In nucleotides, the CDR3 is TGTGCCAGTAGTATAGGCGGGACAGACAGAGGCGGCTACACCTTC. The full variable domain, rest sourced from reference TRBV19 and TRBJ1-2, is DGGITQSPKYLFRKEGQNVTLSCEQNLNHDAMYWYRQDPGQGLRLIYYSQIVNDFQKGDIAEGYSVSREKKESFPLTVTSAQKNPTAFYLCASSIGGTDRGGYTFGSGTRLTVV.

The V call is TRBV28, the J call TRBJ1-1, with D perhaps matching TRBD1 (6 bases). This CDR3 has 13 residues. Trimming removed 5 bases from V and 7 bases from J, with 14 bases in between. The germline gives CDR1 MDHEN, CDR2 SYDVKM. CDR3 sequence reads: CASSSTPGVEAFF. The CDR3 DNA is TGTGCCAGCAGTAGCACACCAGGGGTTGAAGCTTTCTTT.

In its sample, this clone was seen once. This rearrangement joins TRBV4-1 to TRBJ1-6, with a weak D call TRBD1 (5 bases). The CDR3 spans 15 residues. The germline V gene encodes CDR1 MGHRA and CDR2 YSYEKL. Between the trimmed V and J ends, which lost 0 bases and 4 bases, there was a span of 7 bases. In nucleotides, the CDR3 is TGCGCCAGCAGCCAAGAGGGACTGTATAATTCACCCCTCCACTTT. The encoded protein is CASSQEGLYNSPLHF.

The chain joins TRBV19 to TRBJ1-5, with D unclear. Trimming removed 3 bases from V and 3 bases from J, with 24 bases in between. CDR3 length equals 19 residues. The germline gives CDR1 LNHDA, CDR2 SQIVND (reference sequence). CDR3 region: CASSIRLGVGIATNQPQHF. The CDR3 nucleotides read TGTGCCAGTAGTATCCGCCTCGGGGTGGGGATAGCCACCAATCAGCCCCAGCATTTT.

The chain employs TRBV4-2 and TRBJ2-6; a weak D match, TRBD1 (6 bases). This CDR3 has 24 amino acids. Trimming stripped 1 base from V and 0 bases from J, with 31 bases between. CDR1 LGHNA and CDR2 YNFKEQ come from the germline V gene. The CDR3 DNA reads TGTGCCAGCAGCCAAGGAATAGATTTGGGGGCCGGACCCACTGAGAGCTCTGGGGCCAACGTCCTGACTTTC. Translated: CASSQGIDLGAGPTESSGANVLTF.

In its sample, this clone was seen a few times. V gene TRBV30 combines with J gene TRBJ1-1; 8 nucleotides line up with TRBD1. This CDR3 region has 13 residues. CDR1 and CDR2 (germline): GTSNPN, SVGIG (reference sequence). Trimming removed 5 bases from V and 4 bases from J; junction bases left unmatched: 6. This CDR3 is CAWYGTGSTEAFF. CDR3 nucleotides: TGTGCCTGGTACGGGACAGGTAGCACTGAAGCTTTCTTT. The full variable domain, with the rest looked up from reference TRBV30 and TRBJ1-1, is SQTIHQWPATLVQPVGSPLSLECTVEGTSNPNLYWYRQAAGRGLQLLFYSVGIGQISSEVPQNLSASRPQDRQFILSSKKLLLSDSGFYLCAWYGTGSTEAFFGQGTRLTVV.

V is TRBV18 and J is TRBJ2-1, with D tentatively TRBD1 (5 bases). The V gene's germline CDR1 is KGHSH and CDR2 LQKENI. The CDR3 spans 15 residues. V gave up 2 bases and J gave up 0 bases, with 8 bases separating them. CDR3 DNA sequence: TGTGCCAGCTCACCAGGGGCGAGCTCCTACAATGAGCAGTTCTTC. Protein sequence: CASSPGASSYNEQFF.

The chain carries TRBV7-2 and TRBJ1-2; 8 positions agree with TRBD1. Germline CDR1 is SGHTA and CDR2 is FQGNSA. V shed 2 bases, J shed 12 bases, and the junction held 17 bases outside the gene matches. This CDR3 spans 16 amino acids. The CDR3 reads CASSLTRDVTGGENTF. The CDR3 region has the DNA TGTGCCAGCAGCTTAACTAGAGATGTTACAGGGGGGGAAAACACCTTC.

The V call is TRBV5-1, the J call TRBJ1-2; possible D gene TRBD1, 5 bases. Deletions cut 7 bases from V and 4 bases from J, with 17 bases between. CDR3 length equals 14 residues. Germline values: CDR1 SGHRS, CDR2 YFSETQ. CDR3: CASRTGSLSYGYTF. The CDR3 bases are TGCGCCAGCCGAACAGGTTCACTCAGCTATGGCTACACCTTC.

The V and J genes are TRBV6-1 and TRBJ2-3, with 12 bases that match TRBD2. The CDR3 totals 16 residues. Germline loops: CDR1 MNHNS, CDR2 SASEGT. With V trimmed by 3 bases and J by 2 bases, 3 bases remained unmatched. The DNA of the CDR3 is TGTGCCAGCAGTGAGACTAGCGGGAGATACACAGATACGCAGTATTTT. Protein: CASSETSGRYTDTQYF.

This rearrangement joins TRBV25-1 to TRBJ1-1, with 9 bases fitting TRBD1. The CDR3 is 13 amino acids. Germline CDR1 is MGHDK and CDR2 is SYGVNS. V was pared by 1 base and J by 6 bases, with 0 bases of the junction left unmatched. As DNA, the CDR3 is TGTGCCAGCAGTGAATGGGACAGGGCTGAAGCTTTCTTT. Its protein is CASSEWDRAEAFF.

This rearrangement joins TRBV9 to TRBJ2-7; 7 nucleotides match TRBD2. The CDR3 sequence is 15 residues long. Germline CDR1 reads SGDLS; CDR2 reads YYNGEE. The trim removed 0 bases at V and 2 bases at J, leaving 5 bases unmatched. The CDR3 loop reads CASSVGVAGPYEQYF. The DNA of the CDR3 is TGTGCCAGCAGCGTAGGAGTAGCGGGTCCCTACGAGCAGTACTTC.

This chain's CDR3 is CASRGTNMGPDTQYF. DNA of the CDR3: TGTGCCAGCAGGGGGACTAATATGGGCCCAGATACGCAGTATTTT. The rearrangement uses TRBV2 and TRBJ2-3; the match to TRBD2 covers 7 bases. The germline V gene encodes CDR1 SNHLY and CDR2 FYNNEI. Losses at the gene ends were 6 bases for V and 4 bases for J; bases not matched to a gene: 10. This CDR3 is built from 15 residues.

The chain uses TRBV30 and TRBJ2-3; 13 bases align to TRBD2. Germline V gene sequence: CDR1 GTSNPN, CDR2 SVGIG (reference sequence). This CDR3 contains 15 residues. V lost 0 bases, J lost 5 bases, and 2 bases stayed unmatched. CDR3 in DNA: TGTGCCTGGAGTGTCACTAGCGGGGGGGAAGATACGCAGTATTTT. This sequence encodes CAWSVTSGGEDTQYF.

This clone occurred once. The chain combines TRBV4-2 with TRBJ2-1, with a tentative D call TRBD2 (7 bases). Germline-derived CDR1 and CDR2 are LGHNA and YNFKEQ. V shed 4 bases and J shed 7 bases, with 17 bases lying between them. This CDR3 contains 15 residues. The CDR3 region is CASSLLWGGENEQFF. DNA of the CDR3: TGTGCCAGCAGCCTGCTTTGGGGGGGCGAGAATGAGCAGTTCTTC.

The chain employs TRBV5-6 and TRBJ2-2; no definite D call. Germline V gene sequence: CDR1 SGHDT, CDR2 YYEEEE. The CDR3 totals 15 residues. V was clipped by 5 bases and J by 0 bases, with 11 bases between them. CDR3 sequence (DNA): TGTGCCAGCAGTTTAGCCCGCGCGAACACCGGGGAGCTGTTTTTT. Translated: CASSLARANTGELFF.

The gene calls are TRBV5-4 and TRBJ1-1, with D unresolved. Germline CDR1 SGHNT, CDR2 YYREEE (reference sequence). With 3 bases removed from V and 1 base from J, the gap between germline ends came to 7 bases. The CDR3 has 13 amino acids. For the CDR3, the DNA is TGTGCCAGCAGCTCTGATACGAACACTGAAGCTTTCTTT. Protein: CASSSDTNTEAFF.

This clone was recorded only once. The rearrangement joins TRBV28 to TRBJ1-5; D uncertain. Trimming pared 4 bases from V and 4 bases from J, leaving 5 bases between. CDR1 and CDR2 (germline): MDHEN, SYDVKM. The CDR3 has 12 amino acids. The CDR3 DNA reads as TGTGCCAGCAGTTCCCGTAATCAGCCCCAGCATTTT. Its protein product is CASSSRNQPQHF. The full variable domain, completed using reference TRBV28 and TRBJ1-5, is DVKVTQSSRYLVKRTGEKVFLECVQDMDHENMFWYRQDPGLGLRLIYFSYDVKMKEKGDIPEGYSVSREKKERFSLILESASTNQTSMYLCASSSRNQPQHFGDGTRLSIL.

This chain uses TRBV11-1 with TRBJ1-1; 8 nucleotides agree with TRBD1. The germline gives CDR1 SGHAT, CDR2 FQDESV (reference sequence). This CDR3 has 13 residues. The J segment lost 10 bases and the V segment lost 5 bases, leaving 9 bases of the junction unmatched. CDR3 coding DNA: TGTGCCAGCAGCGGTCAGGGGGCGCGGGTAGCTTTCTTT. Amino acids: CASSGQGARVAFF.

The chain carries TRBV10-1 and TRBJ2-1; TRBD2 is a possible D gene (5 bases). CDR1 and CDR2 from the germline V gene are WNHNN and SYGVQD (reference sequence). Trimming removed 6 bases from V and 5 bases from J, with 11 bases in between. This CDR3 is built from 13 residues. The DNA of the CDR3 is TGCGCCAGCAGAGAGGGAGAAAACAATGAGCAGTTCTTC. Translated: CASREGENNEQFF.

The V gene is TRBV29-1, the J gene TRBJ2-1; D unresolved. Per the germline V gene, CDR1 is SQVTM and CDR2 is ANQGSEA. Deletions cut 1 base from V and 8 bases from J, with 12 bases between. CDR3 length: 13 amino acids. The CDR3 DNA sequence: TGCAGCGTTGAAGGAAGGGCTAGGGATGAGCAGTTCTTC. This translates into CSVEGRARDEQFF.

The gene calls are TRBV7-2 and TRBJ2-5; either TRBD1 or TRBD2 may supply D (5 bases each). Germline V lookup: CDR1 SGHTA, CDR2 FQGNSA. Trimming took off 4 bases at V and 5 bases at J, with 17 bases between the two ends. The CDR3 consists of 15 residues. The CDR3 bases are TGTGCCAGCAGCTCCCCCCGTGGGGGTGTGGAGACCCAGTACTTC. This sequence encodes CASSSPRGGVETQYF.

This rearrangement joins TRBV7-8 to TRBJ1-2, with D possibly TRBD1 on 5 matching bases. The V end was cut by 0 bases, the J end by 8 bases, with 10 bases between. Germline-derived CDR1 and CDR2 are SGHVS and FQNEAQ. The CDR3 spans 13 residues. CDR3: CASSLAEGFGYTF. The CDR3 nucleotides are TGTGCCAGCAGCTTAGCGGAGGGGTTCGGCTACACCTTC.